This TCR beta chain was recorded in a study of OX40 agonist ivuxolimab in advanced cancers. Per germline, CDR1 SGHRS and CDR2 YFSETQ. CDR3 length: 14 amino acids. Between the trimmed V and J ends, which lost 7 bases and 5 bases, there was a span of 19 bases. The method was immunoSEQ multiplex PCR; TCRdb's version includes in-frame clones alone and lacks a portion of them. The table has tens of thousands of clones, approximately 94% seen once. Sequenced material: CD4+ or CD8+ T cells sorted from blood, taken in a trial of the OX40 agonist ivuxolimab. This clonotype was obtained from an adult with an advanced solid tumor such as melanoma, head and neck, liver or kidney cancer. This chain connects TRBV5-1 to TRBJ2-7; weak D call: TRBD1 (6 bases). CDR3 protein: CASQGGQDPHEQYF. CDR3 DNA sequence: TGCGCCAGCCAAGGGGGACAAGACCCCCACGAGCAGTACTTC.